This TCR beta chain emerged from a study of blood T cells in healthy people across ages. Through a sample-barcoded 5' primer and a J-beta primer mix, a second PCR was run for roughly 6 to 12 cycles. TCRdb reprocessed the 5' RACE reads with MiXCR, giving one entry per CDR3 protein. The top ten hold 7.9% of the sample, which has about 1.5 million distinct CDR3 sequences, 42% seen once. Findings and caveats of the study: Among T cells, TCR beta diversity per million cells dropped roughly linearly as age rose. From one million sequenced T cells, diversity estimates were lower bounds.

Every donor contributed roughly 10 milliliters of peripheral blood by blood draw. There are many counts of this clonotype. Its antigen is not identified. This sequence was found in a woman younger than 35 in good health. The sample taken for sequencing was blood.

The CDR3 DNA follows: TGTGCCAGCAGTTTAGGTGCGGGGGGAACAGATACGCAGTATTTT. Its translation: CASSLGAGGTDTQYF. The chain joins TRBV7-3 to TRBJ2-3, with 8 bases matching TRBD2. The CDR3 has 15 amino acids. The V gene's germline CDR1 is SGHTA and CDR2 FQGTGA. The V gene end was trimmed by 6 bases and the J gene end by 3 bases; junction bases not matched to a gene: 8.